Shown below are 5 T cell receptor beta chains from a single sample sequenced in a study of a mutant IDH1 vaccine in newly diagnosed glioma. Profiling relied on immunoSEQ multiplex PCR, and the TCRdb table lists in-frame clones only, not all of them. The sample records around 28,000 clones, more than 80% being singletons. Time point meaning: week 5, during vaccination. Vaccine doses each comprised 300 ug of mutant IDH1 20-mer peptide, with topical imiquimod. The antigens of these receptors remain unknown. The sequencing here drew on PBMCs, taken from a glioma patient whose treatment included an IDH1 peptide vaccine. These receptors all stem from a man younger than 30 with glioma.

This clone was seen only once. The CDR3, as DNA: TGTGCCAGCAGTTACGACAGGGTCCAGGAGCCCCAGCATTTT. This gives the protein CASSYDRVQEPQHF. The rearrangement joins TRBV6-5 to TRBJ1-5; TRBD1 matches 7 bases. Germline CDR1 is MNHEY and CDR2 is SVGAGI. V dropped 2 bases and J dropped 8; count of bases not matched to a gene: 6. This CDR3 spans 14 amino acids.

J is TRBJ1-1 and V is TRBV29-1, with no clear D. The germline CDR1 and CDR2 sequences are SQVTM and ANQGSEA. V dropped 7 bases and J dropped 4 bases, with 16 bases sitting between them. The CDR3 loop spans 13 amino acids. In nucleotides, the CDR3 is TGCAGCGCTCCAAACGCCCTCAGCACTGAAGCTTTCTTT. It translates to CSAPNALSTEAFF.

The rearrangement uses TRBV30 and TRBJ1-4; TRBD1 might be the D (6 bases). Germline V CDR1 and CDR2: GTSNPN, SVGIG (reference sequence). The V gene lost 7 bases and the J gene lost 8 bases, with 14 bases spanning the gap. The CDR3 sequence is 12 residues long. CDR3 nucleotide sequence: TGTGCCTTCGGACAGAGAGGCGAAAAACTGTTTTTT. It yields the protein CAFGQRGEKLFF.

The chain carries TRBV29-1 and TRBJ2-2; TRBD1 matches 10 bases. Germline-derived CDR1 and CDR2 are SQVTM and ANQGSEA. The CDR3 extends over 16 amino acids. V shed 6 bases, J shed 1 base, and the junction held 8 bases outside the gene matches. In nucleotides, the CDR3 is TGCAGCGTGGCCGGGACAGGGGTCTTGAACACCGGGGAGCTGTTTTTT. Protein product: CSVAGTGVLNTGELFF.

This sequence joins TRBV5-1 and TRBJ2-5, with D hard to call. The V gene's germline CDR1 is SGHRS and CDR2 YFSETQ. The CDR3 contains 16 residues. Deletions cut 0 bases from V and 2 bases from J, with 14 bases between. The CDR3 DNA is TGCGCCAGCAGCTTGGTGGGTCGGGCTCAACAAGAGACCCAGTACTTC. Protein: CASSLVGRAQQETQYF.